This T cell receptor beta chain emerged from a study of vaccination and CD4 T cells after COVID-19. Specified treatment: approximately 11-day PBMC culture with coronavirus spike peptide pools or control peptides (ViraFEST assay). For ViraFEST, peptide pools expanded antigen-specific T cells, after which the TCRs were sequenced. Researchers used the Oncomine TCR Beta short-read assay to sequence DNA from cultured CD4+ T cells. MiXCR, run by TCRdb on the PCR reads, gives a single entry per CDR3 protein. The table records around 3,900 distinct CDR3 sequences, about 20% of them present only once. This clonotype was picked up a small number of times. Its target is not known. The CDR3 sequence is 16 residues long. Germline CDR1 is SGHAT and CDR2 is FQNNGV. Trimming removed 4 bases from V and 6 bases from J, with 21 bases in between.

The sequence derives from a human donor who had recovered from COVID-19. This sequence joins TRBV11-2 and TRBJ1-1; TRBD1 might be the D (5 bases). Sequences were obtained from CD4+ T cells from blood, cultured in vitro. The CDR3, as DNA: TGTGCCAGCAGCTCCGGGGCGGGTCGGGGGAATTCTGAAGCTTTCTTT. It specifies CASSSGAGRGNSEAFF.